The 6 T cell receptor beta chains below were found in one sample sequenced in a study of T cells after yellow fever vaccination. In TCRdb, the 5' RACE reads were re-called with MiXCR into one record per CDR3 protein. The table has 450,000 to 650,000 distinct CDR3 sequences, 21% seen once; the top ten hold 16%. The sequenced sample was PBMCs, obtained roughly 20 days after the first yellow fever vaccination. Receptor source: a man aged 18 to 29 who received the YFV17D yellow fever vaccine.

The chain couples TRBV20-1 to TRBJ1-5; D unresolved. V dropped 6 bases and J dropped 0 bases, with 15 bases sitting between them. Looked up from germline, CDR1 is DFQATT and CDR2 is SNEGSKA (reference sequence). The CDR3 loop spans 15 amino acids. The CDR3 DNA is TGCAGTGCCCCATCCAGGTATTATAGCAATCAGCCCCAGCATTTT. Translation: CSAPSRYYSNQPQHF.

In its sample, this clonotype was seen a few times. The chain has TRBV11-1 and TRBJ2-1; 7 nucleotides align to TRBD2. Germline lookup yields CDR1 SGHAT and CDR2 FQDESV (reference sequence). V was clipped by 8 bases and J by 0 bases; unmatched bases: 7. This CDR3 has 15 residues. Here the CDR3 reads CASGLLAGSYNEQFF. The CDR3 DNA reads TGTGCCAGCGGATTATTAGCGGGCTCCTACAATGAGCAGTTCTTC.

The rearrangement joins TRBV7-2 to TRBJ2-1, with TRBD1 identical over 8 bases. This CDR3 region has 14 residues. V gave up 1 base and J gave up 9 bases; unmatched junction bases: 5. The germline CDR1 and CDR2 sequences are SGHTA and FQGNSA. The DNA for the CDR3 is TGTGCCAGCAGCTTAGGCCCGACAGGGGCTGAGCAGTTCTTC. It encodes CASSLGPTGAEQFF.

The CDR3 loop is CASRQSGTGPETQYF. As DNA, the CDR3 is TGTGCCAGCAGACAATCCGGGACAGGTCCAGAGACCCAGTACTTC. The rearrangement joins TRBV2 to TRBJ2-5; 8 bases map to TRBD1. The V gene's germline CDR1 is SNHLY and CDR2 FYNNEI. V trimming: 6 bases; J trimming: 4 bases; junction bases outside the gene matches: 10. This CDR3 contains 15 residues.

This clonotype was picked up a small number of times. This chain connects TRBV7-2 to TRBJ2-5; 7 nucleotides align to TRBD2. With 4 bases clipped from V and 0 bases from J, the junction kept 5 bases outside the gene matches. Germline CDR1 is SGHTA and CDR2 is FQGNSA. This CDR3 is 15 amino acids long. The CDR3 reads CASSYTAGHQETQYF. CDR3 nucleotides: TGTGCCAGCAGCTACACAGCGGGGCACCAAGAGACCCAGTACTTC.

The V call is TRBV4-2, the J call TRBJ2-1; 11 bases are a match to TRBD2. Germline values: CDR1 LGHNA, CDR2 YNFKEQ. V lost 1 base and J lost 0; bases outside the gene matches: 11. This CDR3 region has 20 residues. The chain's CDR3 is CASSQAVASGGLSSYNEQFF. The CDR3 region has the DNA TGTGCCAGCAGCCAAGCGGTCGCTAGCGGGGGGCTCAGCTCCTACAATGAGCAGTTCTTC.